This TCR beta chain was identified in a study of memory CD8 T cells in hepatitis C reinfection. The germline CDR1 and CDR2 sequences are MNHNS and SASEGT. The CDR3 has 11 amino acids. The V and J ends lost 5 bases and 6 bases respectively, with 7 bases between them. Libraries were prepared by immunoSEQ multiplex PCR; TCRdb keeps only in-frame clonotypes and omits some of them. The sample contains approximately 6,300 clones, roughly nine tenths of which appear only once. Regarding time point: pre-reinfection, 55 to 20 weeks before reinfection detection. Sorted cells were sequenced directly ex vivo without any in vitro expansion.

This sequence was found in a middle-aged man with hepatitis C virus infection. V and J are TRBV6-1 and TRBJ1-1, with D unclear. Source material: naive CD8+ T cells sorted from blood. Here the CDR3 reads CASSLSAEAFF. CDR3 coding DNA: TGTGCCAGCAGTCTATCGGCTGAAGCTTTCTTT.